These 25 T cell receptor beta chains were sequenced from one sample in a study of PD-1 and CTLA-4 blockade in melanoma. Data came from immunoSEQ multiplex PCR; TCRdb stores just in-frame clones and leaves some out. The sample comprises around 11,000 clones, approximately 85% of which are singletons, and under 35% rests with the top ten. Material: CD8+ T cells from peripheral blood, obtained from a patient given anti-PD-1 treatment. The receptors come from a human donor with melanoma.

This clone was seen just once. The V call is TRBV28, the J call TRBJ2-1; D call uncertain. V was shortened by 1 base and J by 8 bases, with 9 bases between the two germline ends. The CDR3 sequence is 13 residues long. The germline CDR1 and CDR2 sequences are MDHEN and SYDVKM. CDR3 DNA: TGTGCCAGCAGTTTATCTTCGGGTGATGAGCAGTTCTTC. This sequence encodes CASSLSSGDEQFF. Looking up the rest from reference TRBV28 and TRBJ2-1 gives the full variable domain: DVKVTQSSRYLVKRTGEKVFLECVQDMDHENMFWYRQDPGLGLRLIYFSYDVKMKEKGDIPEGYSVSREKKERFSLILESASTNQTSMYLCASSLSSGDEQFFGPGTRLTVL.

The chain combines TRBV10-3 with TRBJ2-7; D assignment may be TRBD1 or TRBD2 (5 bases each). Germline V gene sequence: CDR1 ENHRY, CDR2 SYGVKD. V dropped 4 bases and J dropped 1 base, with 11 bases sitting between them. The CDR3 is 14 residues long. For the CDR3, the DNA is TGTGCCATCAGTGCCCGGGACCGTTCCTACGAGCAGTACTTC. Encoded protein: CAISARDRSYEQYF.

The chain recombines TRBV6-5 with TRBJ1-4; the match to TRBD1 covers 8 bases. The length of the CDR3 is 15 residues. Per the germline V gene, CDR1 is MNHEY and CDR2 is SVGAGI. Losses at the gene ends were 5 bases for V and 7 bases for J; bases not matched to a gene: 9. CDR3: CASSPDQGAGEKLFF. For the CDR3, the DNA is TGTGCCAGCAGTCCGGATCAGGGGGCGGGTGAAAAACTGTTTTTT.

This chain connects TRBV19 to TRBJ2-2; a possible D gene is TRBD2 (6 bases). The V end was cut by 3 bases, the J end by 5 bases, with 13 bases between. The CDR3 sequence is 15 residues long. In germline, CDR1 is LNHDA, CDR2 SQIVND (reference sequence). The CDR3 protein is CASSMTPGGTGELFF. CDR3 nucleotides: TGTGCCAGTAGTATGACCCCAGGAGGGACCGGGGAGCTGTTTTTT.

The rearrangement links TRBV27 to TRBJ2-1; D possibly corresponds to TRBD2 (5 bases). The CDR3 loop spans 16 amino acids. Between the trimmed V and J ends, which lost 3 bases and 4 bases, there was a span of 16 bases. Germline CDR1 MNHEY, CDR2 SMNVEV (reference sequence). Written as DNA, the CDR3 is TGTGCCAGCAGTTTGGGAACTAGGCAGAATTACAATGAGCAGTTCTTC. This gives the protein CASSLGTRQNYNEQFF.

The rearrangement uses TRBV7-9 and TRBJ2-1, with unresolved D. The germline CDR1 and CDR2 sequences are SEHNR and FQNEAQ (reference sequence). CDR3 length: 14 amino acids. V lost 6 bases and J lost 8, with 17 bases in between. In DNA form, the CDR3 reads TGTGCCAGCAGTTTCCCCTACGACTCCGATGAGCAGTTCTTC. Translated: CASSFPYDSDEQFF.

This sequence joins TRBV6-6 and TRBJ2-3, with no clear D. CDR3 length equals 12 residues. V lost 8 bases and J lost 0, with 6 bases in between. CDR1 is MNHNY, CDR2 SVGAGI, per germline (reference sequence). The CDR3 coding sequence is TGTGCCAGCGGGTCAAGCACAGATACGCAGTATTTT. Its protein is CASGSSTDTQYF.

The rearrangement joins TRBV6-5 to TRBJ2-7; D perhaps matches TRBD2 (5 bases). V dropped 2 bases and J dropped 3 bases, with 5 bases sitting between them. The CDR3 contains 12 residues. Germline V lookup: CDR1 MNHEY, CDR2 SVGAGI. CDR3 in DNA: TGTGCCAGCAGTTACCGGGGCTACGAGCAGTACTTC. This sequence encodes CASSYRGYEQYF.

V gene TRBV11-3 combines with J gene TRBJ1-1; D gene uncertain. V was trimmed by 1 base and J by 6 bases, leaving 3 bases between them. Germline CDR1 is SGHNT and CDR2 is YENEEA. The CDR3 has 11 amino acids. The CDR3 sequence: CASSLGSEAFF. CDR3 nucleotides: TGTGCCAGCAGCTTAGGTTCTGAAGCTTTCTTT.

This chain connects TRBV19 to TRBJ1-1; D ambiguous. Looked up from germline, CDR1 is LNHDA and CDR2 is SQIVND (reference sequence). V was shortened by 3 bases and J by 5 bases, with 10 bases between the two germline ends. This CDR3 has 13 residues. The CDR3 sequence: CASSIGRDTEAFF. The CDR3 DNA reads as TGTGCCAGTAGTATCGGTCGGGATACTGAAGCTTTCTTT.

This chain connects TRBV7-9 to TRBJ2-1; 12 bases line up with TRBD2. This CDR3 has 15 residues. Trimming cost V 6 bases and J 8 bases; bases outside gene matches: 8. Germline assignment: CDR1 SEHNR and CDR2 FQNEAQ (reference sequence). CDR3 region: CASSPTSGGPYEQFF. DNA for the CDR3: TGTGCCAGCAGTCCAACTAGCGGGGGGCCCTATGAGCAGTTCTTC. Based on the CDR3 plus reference TRBV7-9 and TRBJ2-1, the full variable domain is DTGVSQNPRHKITKRGQNVTFRCDPISEHNRLYWYRQTLGQGPEFLTYFQNEAQLEKSRLLSDRFSAERPKGSFSTLEIQRTEQGDSAMYLCASSPTSGGPYEQFFGPGTRLTVL.

This clone showed up just once. This sequence joins TRBV27 and TRBJ2-5; D is unresolved. CDR1 and CDR2 from the germline V gene are MNHEY and SMNVEV (reference sequence). Trimming removed 1 base at V and 2 bases at J, with 8 bases between. The CDR3 contains 14 residues. The CDR3 is CASSLFPAQETQYF. In nucleotides, the CDR3 is TGTGCCAGCAGTTTATTCCCAGCACAAGAGACCCAGTACTTC.

The rearrangement joins TRBV29-1 to TRBJ2-1; 12 positions agree with TRBD2. Germline CDR1 reads SQVTM; CDR2 reads ANQGSEA. V shed 6 bases and J 9 bases; nucleotides not matched to a gene: 9. The length of the CDR3 is 14 residues. For the CDR3, the DNA is TGCAGCGTAGATGGACTAGCGGGACGTACTGAGCAGTTCTTC. This translates into CSVDGLAGRTEQFF.

The V call is TRBV12-5, the J call TRBJ1-1; D is perhaps TRBD1 (6 bases). Germline V gene sequence: CDR1 LGHNT, CDR2 FRNRAP. The CDR3 is made up of 13 amino acids. The ends were cut back, 1 base at V and 5 bases at J, with 8 bases in the middle. This chain's CDR3 is CASGLEGGTEAFF. In nucleotides, the CDR3 is TGTGCTAGTGGTTTGGAGGGGGGGACTGAAGCTTTCTTT.

This chain joins TRBV10-3 and TRBJ1-2; D uncertain. Deletions cut 3 bases from V and 7 bases from J, with 9 bases between. The CDR3 loop spans 12 amino acids. CDR1 and CDR2 (germline): ENHRY, SYGVKD. Here the CDR3 reads CAISDLSGGYTF. CDR3 DNA sequence: TGTGCCATCAGTGATTTATCGGGTGGCTACACCTTC.

In its sample, this clone was seen once. The chain couples TRBV11-2 to TRBJ1-2; D uncertain. The germline V gene encodes CDR1 SGHAT and CDR2 FQNNGV. V was pared by 5 bases and J by 4 bases, with 14 bases between. The CDR3 consists of 14 residues. The CDR3 loop reads CASSPTLEPYGYTF. In nucleotides, the CDR3 is TGTGCCAGCAGCCCGACCCTCGAACCCTATGGCTACACCTTC.

This chain uses TRBV23-1 with TRBJ1-5; no reliable D call. TRBV23-1 is flagged as an ORF with uncertain function. The V end lost 5 bases, the J end lost 2 bases, and 10 bases lay between the germline ends. This CDR3 has 14 amino acids. The CDR3 DNA sequence: TGCGCCAGCAGTTTTCGCCCAGGCAATCAGCCCCAGCATTTT. This sequence encodes CASSFRPGNQPQHF.

J is TRBJ2-7 and V is TRBV4-3; D possibly uses TRBD1 or TRBD2 (5 bases each). The CDR3 is 12 residues long. CDR1 is LGHNA and CDR2 is YSLEER in the germline V gene. Trimming stripped 1 base from V and 6 bases from J, with 7 bases between. The CDR3 DNA sequence: TGCGCCAGCAGCCAAGCTGGGGGCGAGCAGTACTTC. This sequence encodes CASSQAGGEQYF.

This chain uses TRBV6-5 with TRBJ1-2, with 8 nucleotides matching TRBD1. Trimming at V came to 2 bases and at J to 11 bases, leaving 7 bases not matched to a gene. The CDR3 length is 13 residues. Germline V lookup: CDR1 MNHEY, CDR2 SVGAGI. The CDR3 nucleotides are TGTGCCAGCAGTTACAATCAGGGGGCCCGGTACACCTTC. Translation: CASSYNQGARYTF.

In this sample, this clone turned up a few times. DNA of the CDR3: TGTGCCAGCAGCCTTAGCGGAGACCCCTACGAGCAGTACTTC. Translated, it gives CASSLSGDPYEQYF. The V and J genes are TRBV7-9 and TRBJ2-7, with D perhaps TRBD2 (6 bases). V was cut by 5 bases and J by 2 bases, with 13 bases left in between. Germline loops: CDR1 SEHNR, CDR2 FQNEAQ (reference sequence). The CDR3 consists of 14 residues.

The chain couples TRBV30 to TRBJ2-4; D assignment may be TRBD1 or TRBD2 (5 bases each). The CDR3 runs 14 residues. Germline V gene data show CDR1 as GTSNPN and CDR2 as SVGIG (reference sequence). V lost 3 bases and J 8 bases, leaving 17 bases between the germline ends. For the CDR3, the DNA is TGTGCCTGGAGCATGGGAGCAGGGACGGACATTCAGTACTTC. Translation gives CAWSMGAGTDIQYF.

The chain uses TRBV3-1 (or the pseudogene TRBV3-2) and TRBJ2-1; TRBD2 aligns across 8 bases. This CDR3 has 19 amino acids. The junction had 16 bases not matched to a gene; V was cut back by 2 bases and J by 4 bases. CDR1 is LGHDT and CDR2 is YNNKEL in the germline V gene (reference sequence). CDR3: CASSQTPPQIGGDYNEQFF. The CDR3 DNA sequence: TGTGCCAGCAGCCAAACCCCACCCCAGATCGGGGGGGATTACAATGAGCAGTTCTTC.

V gene TRBV10-1 combines with J gene TRBJ2-2; 12 bases are a match to TRBD2. CDR1 and CDR2 from the germline V gene are WNHNN and SYGVQD (reference sequence). Trimming cost V 4 bases and J 6 bases; bases outside gene matches: 6. The CDR3 is 16 amino acids. Here the CDR3 reads CASSGTSGISPGELFF. The CDR3 DNA reads TGCGCCAGCAGTGGGACTAGCGGGATCTCACCCGGGGAGCTGTTTTTT.

V gene TRBV4-3 combines with J gene TRBJ2-5; 9 bases align to TRBD2. CDR1 is LGHNA and CDR2 is YSLEER in the germline V gene. The V and J ends lost 1 base and 4 bases, in that order; junction bases with no gene match: 16. The CDR3 is 19 amino acids. The CDR3 sequence: CASSQGTTVGASGVETQYF. CDR3 bases: TGCGCCAGCAGCCAAGGGACCACGGTCGGAGCTAGCGGGGTAGAGACCCAGTACTTC.

The chain couples TRBV4-3 to TRBJ2-1; D is possibly TRBD2 (6 bases). Germline values: CDR1 LGHNA, CDR2 YSLEER. V shed 4 bases and J shed 3 bases, with 25 bases lying between them. The CDR3 runs 19 residues. DNA of the CDR3: TGCGCCAGCAGCCCTCAATCCTCTCGACTAGAACTTTTCTACAATGAGCAGTTCTTC. It translates to CASSPQSSRLELFYNEQFF.